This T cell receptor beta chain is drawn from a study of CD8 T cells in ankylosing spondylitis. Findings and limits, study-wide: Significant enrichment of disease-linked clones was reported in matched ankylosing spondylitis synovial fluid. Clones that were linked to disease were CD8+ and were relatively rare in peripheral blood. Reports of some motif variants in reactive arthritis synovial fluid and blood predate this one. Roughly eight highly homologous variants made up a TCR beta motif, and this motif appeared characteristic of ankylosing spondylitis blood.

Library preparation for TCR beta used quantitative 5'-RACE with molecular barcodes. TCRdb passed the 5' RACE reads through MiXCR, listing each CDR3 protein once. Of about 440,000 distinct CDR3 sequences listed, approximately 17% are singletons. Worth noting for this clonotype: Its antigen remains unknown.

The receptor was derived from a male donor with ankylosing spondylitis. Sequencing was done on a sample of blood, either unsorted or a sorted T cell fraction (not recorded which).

This chain's CDR3 is CASSLEWGSGANVLTF. The CDR3 coding sequence is TGCGCCAGCAGCTTGGAGTGGGGCTCTGGGGCCAACGTCCTGACTTTC. The chain combines TRBV5-1 with TRBJ2-6; D is ambiguous. In germline, CDR1 is SGHRS, CDR2 YFSETQ. CDR3 size: 16 residues. V lost 0 bases and J lost 0, with 7 bases in between.